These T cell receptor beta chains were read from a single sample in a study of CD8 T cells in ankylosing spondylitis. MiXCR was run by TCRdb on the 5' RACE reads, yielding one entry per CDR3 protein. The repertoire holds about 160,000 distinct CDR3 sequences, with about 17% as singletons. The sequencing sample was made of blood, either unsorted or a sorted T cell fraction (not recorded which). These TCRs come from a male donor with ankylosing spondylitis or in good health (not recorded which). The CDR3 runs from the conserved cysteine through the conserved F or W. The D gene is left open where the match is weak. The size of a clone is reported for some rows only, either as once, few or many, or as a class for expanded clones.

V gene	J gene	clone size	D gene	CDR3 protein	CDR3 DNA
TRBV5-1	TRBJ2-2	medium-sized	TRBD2	CASTLTGGRFTGELFF	TGCGCCAGCACCTTAACGGGGGGAAGATTCACCGGGGAGCTGTTTTTT
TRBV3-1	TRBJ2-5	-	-	CASSQEVTLGETQYF	TGTGCCAGCAGCCAAGAGGTCACTTTGGGAGAGACCCAGTACTTC
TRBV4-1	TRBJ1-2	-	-	CASSQDADDLNYGYTF	TGCGCCAGCAGCCAAGATGCAGATGACCTTAACTATGGCTACACCTTC
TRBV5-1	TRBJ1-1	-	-	CASSYNPGNNTEAFF	TGCGCTAGCAGCTATAACCCTGGGAACAACACTGAAGCTTTCTTT
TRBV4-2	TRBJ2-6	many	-	CASSQDPTRAFRANVLTF	TGTGCCAGCAGCCAAGATCCTACGCGCGCCTTTCGGGCCAACGTCCTGACTTTC
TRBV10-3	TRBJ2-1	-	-	CAISESSNNEQFF	TGTGCCATCAGTGAGTCTAGTAACAATGAGCAGTTCTTC
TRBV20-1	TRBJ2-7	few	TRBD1	CSADPGQGYWVSGEQYF	TGCAGTGCTGATCCGGGACAGGGGTATTGGGTCTCGGGCGAGCAGTACTTC
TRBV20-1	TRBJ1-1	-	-	CSARQPSRGAFF	TGCAGTGCTCGACAGCCCTCGAGAGGAGCTTTCTTT
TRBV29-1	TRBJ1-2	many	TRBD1	CSVTRTGSPRFGYGYTF	TGCAGCGTGACTAGGACAGGAAGCCCGAGGTTTGGCTATGGCTACACCTTC
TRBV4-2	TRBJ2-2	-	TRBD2	CASSPGLAGVTGELFF	TGTGCCAGCAGCCCGGGACTAGCGGGAGTAACCGGGGAGCTGTTTTTT
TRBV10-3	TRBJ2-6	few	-	CAISVGAASSGANVLTF	TGTGCCATCAGTGTAGGGGCGGCTTCTTCTGGGGCCAACGTCCTGACTTTC
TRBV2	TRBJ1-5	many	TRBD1	CASSGSGQGAGQPQHF	TGTGCCAGCAGCGGATCGGGACAGGGGGCCGGTCAGCCCCAGCATTTT